These 5 T cell receptor beta chains came from one sample sequenced in a study of T cells in Graves' hyperthyroidism and ophthalmopathy. Amplified TCR beta CDR3 regions derived from RNA transcripts. The HTBI set primed first-round TCR CDR3 RT-PCR. TCRdb itself ran the multiplex PCR reads through MiXCR, one entry per CDR3 protein. Of more than 500,000 distinct CDR3 sequences listed, under 15% are singletons. Input material: blood. The receptors derive from a woman aged 35 to 49 with Graves' ophthalmopathy.

V and J are TRBV18 and TRBJ1-1, with D hard to call. V was shortened by 2 bases and J by 1 base, with 8 bases between the two germline ends. CDR1 KGHSH and CDR2 LQKENI come from the germline V gene. The CDR3 spans 14 residues. CDR3 residues: CASSPNPGNTEAFF. The CDR3 coding sequence is TGTGCCAGCTCACCAAACCCGGGGAACACTGAAGCTTTCTTT.

This sequence joins TRBV7-8 and TRBJ1-1; D remains unclear. The V end was cut by 5 bases, the J end by 8 bases, with 12 bases between. This CDR3 region has 12 residues. Germline V gives CDR1 SGHVS, CDR2 FQNEAQ. CDR3 nucleotide sequence: TGTGCCAGCAGCCATACGGGCGGGGAAGCTTTCTTT. It specifies CASSHTGGEAFF.

This clonotype was recorded at least ten times. The chain links TRBV28 to TRBJ2-5; weak D call: TRBD1 (6 bases). This CDR3 is 14 amino acids long. V dropped 6 bases and J dropped 1 base, with 12 bases sitting between them. CDR1 MDHEN and CDR2 SYDVKM come from the germline V gene. CDR3 nucleotide sequence: TGTGCCAGCAGGAATGACAGGTTCCAAGAGACCCAGTACTTC. This codes for CASRNDRFQETQYF.

In this sample, this clonotype turned up many times. The rearrangement joins TRBV15 to TRBJ2-2; TRBD2 might be the D (6 bases). Trimming cost V 2 bases and J 0 bases, with 13 bases left between them. Germline lookup yields CDR1 LNHNV and CDR2 YYDKDF (reference sequence). The CDR3 totals 17 residues. The CDR3 sequence: CATSRSASAANTGELFF. In nucleotides, the CDR3 is TGTGCCACCAGCAGATCGGCTAGCGCCGCGAACACCGGGGAGCTGTTTTTT.

This clonotype was detected ten times or more. This rearrangement joins TRBV7-2 to TRBJ1-1; no definite D call. Germline CDR1 and CDR2: SGHTA and FQGNSA. The CDR3 loop spans 14 amino acids. Trimming removed 5 bases from V and 6 bases from J, with 16 bases in between. The CDR3 coding sequence is TGTGCCAGCAGCCTATTAGCGGCAAACGCTGAAGCTTTCTTT. Protein product: CASSLLAANAEAFF.